This T cell receptor (beta chain) came from a study of CD8+ T cells in alopecia areata listed by TCRdb under 2018. About the study as a whole: The treated patients, all with moderate-to-severe alopecia areata, were enrolled in an open-label pilot trial of oral tofacitinib given at 5 to 10 mg twice daily. Patients received tofacitinib for 6 to 18 months and were then followed off drug for 6 months to check for delayed response and recurrence. Disease severity in treated patients was measured with the SALT score, which quantifies the percentage of affected scalp surface area. The study used high-throughput TCRbeta sequencing to examine T cell clonal expansion in alopecia areata, in both the C3H/HeJ mouse model and human patients. Scalp tissue and sorted CD4+ and CD8+ peripheral blood T cells from patchy and totalis/universalis alopecia areata patients and from healthy controls were covered by human TCRbeta sequencing. Patients on tofacitinib were biopsied at baseline and after 4 and 24 weeks of treatment, and several of the patients also had a later scalp biopsy. Scalp clonality was compared across normal scalp (n=4), patchy alopecia areata scalp (n=8), and alopecia totalis/universalis scalp (n=8). RNA was extracted with the PAXgene miRNA kit for fixed scalp, the miRNeasy kit for PBMCs, and the RNeasy kit for mouse skin. immunoSEQ multiplex PCR using 35 Vbeta forward primers and 13 Jbeta reverse primers was used to amplify TCRbeta CDR3 regions. What the work shows at the level of the full study, not this receptor alone: Shared TCR sequences between patients were less evident than in mice, which may be partly attributable to HLA diversity in the patient population. Scalp TCR repertoire analysis is complicated because resident alphabeta T cells in normal human skin are also sequenced, whereas mouse skin is dominated by gammadelta T cells. Compared with normal scalp, lesional scalp had higher clonality and more expanded CD8+ clones, particularly in alopecia totalis/universalis, a pattern that suggests antigenic drive. The treated cohort was small, with a single nonresponder, so links between baseline CD8+ expansion and response need larger studies. During tofacitinib treatment, many expanded lesional clones stuck around in both scalp and blood, and this persistence may partly explain why relapse happens after treatment is stopped. Scalp clonality and the number of expanded CD8+ clones among the top 100 scalp clones were significantly decreased by tofacitinib.

Points on this clone: The antigen this receptor binds is unknown. No quality values exist for individual bases; no much larger clone is one base distant.

The receptor library was made with the immunoSEQ multiplex PCR assay. RNA was extracted from all samples and reverse transcribed into cDNA, which served as template for TCR sequencing. SuperScript III was used for first-strand cDNA synthesis, primed with a 2:1 mix of oligo-dT and random hexamers. A synthetic immune receptor repertoire was used to gauge amplification bias, and whatever bias remained was removed computationally. As for the authors' bioinformatics: Raw reads were preprocessed to remove errors, and CDR3 was defined by IMGT conventions from the conserved cysteine to phenylalanine. To get clonality, Shannon entropy was normalized by log2 of the number of productive unique TCRs and the result was subtracted from 1. Whether scalp clones were CD4 or CD8 was inferred by matching scalp TCRbeta sequences against CD4 and CD8 repertoires sorted from blood. Not all clones reach the TCRdb copy of this immuneACCESS table, which keeps in-frame sequences only. Checked studies attribute under half of the gap to unresolved V genes and leave the rest unexplained. V and J calls and clone size are those listed in that table; D and trimming were worked out from the DNA. In all, the sample holds 65,000 to 75,000 clones, and 29% of those were seen once. About 15% of the sample is held by the ten biggest clonotypes.

The CDR3, cysteine through phenylalanine, is 13 amino acids long. CDR3 DNA only is kept here, 39 bases in frame from base 1. V was cut back by 5 bases and J by 3 bases, leaving a gap of 10 bases between them. Via the germline V gene (reference sequence), CDR1 is LNHDA and CDR2 SQIVND. According to the study, the label for this sample's time point signals: roughly 27 days on oral tofacitinib. Reading the label with the study, this specimen's treatment or condition is: oral pan-JAK inhibitor, 5-10 mg twice daily. Lesional scalp punch biopsies and peripheral blood were obtained from alopecia areata patients. After PBMCs were isolated by density centrifugation and stained for CD3, CD4 and CD8, a FACSAria was used to sort CD4+ and CD8+ T cells.

The sequence came from a human donor with alopecia areata. The sample here was CD8+ T cells sorted from blood, taken at week 4, from a patient treated with tofacitinib. The chain is made from TRBV19 and TRBJ1-1; there is no confident call for the D gene. The DNA sequence is given as TGTGCCAGTAGTTATACTAGGGACACTGAAGCTTTCTTT. This translates into CASSYTRDTEAFF.